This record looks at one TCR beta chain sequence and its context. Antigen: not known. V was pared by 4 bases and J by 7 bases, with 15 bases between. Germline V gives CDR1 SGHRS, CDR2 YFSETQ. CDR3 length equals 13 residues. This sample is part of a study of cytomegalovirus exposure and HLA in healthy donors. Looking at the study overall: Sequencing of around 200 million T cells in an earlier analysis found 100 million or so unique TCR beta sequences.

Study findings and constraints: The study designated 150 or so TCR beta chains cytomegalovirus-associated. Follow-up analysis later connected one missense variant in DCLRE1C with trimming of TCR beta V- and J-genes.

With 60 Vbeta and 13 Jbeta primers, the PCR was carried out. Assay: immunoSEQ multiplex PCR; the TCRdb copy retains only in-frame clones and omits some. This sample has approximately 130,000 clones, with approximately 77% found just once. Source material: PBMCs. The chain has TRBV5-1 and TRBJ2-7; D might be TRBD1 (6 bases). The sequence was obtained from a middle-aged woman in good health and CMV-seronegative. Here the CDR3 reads CASSVGTPLEQYF. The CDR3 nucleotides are TGCGCCAGCAGCGTGGGGACACCCCTTGAGCAGTACTTC.